This entry lists 26 T cell receptor beta chains sequenced from one sample in a study of human T cells and chemical hapten exposure. Described time point: patch test 1, 2 weeks after DPC sensitization. Treatment specified: therapeutic diphenylcyclopropenone sensitization with weekly scalp DPC. Via MiXCR, TCRdb re-called the RACE reads, giving one row per CDR3 protein. The sample has tens of thousands of distinct CDR3 sequences; around 11% are singletons. Sequenced here: whole blood, sampled in connection with sensitization to the hapten diphenylcyclopropenone (DPC). Source of these receptors: a woman in her sixties with alopecia areata. Some clones in this sample may be carry-over from other donors' samples.

This clonotype was seen at least ten times. This chain links TRBV27 with TRBJ2-3; D uncertain. This CDR3 region has 13 residues. Germline V gene data show CDR1 as MNHEY and CDR2 as SMNVEV (reference sequence). V lost 3 bases, J lost 3 bases, and 7 bases lay in between. This chain's CDR3 is CASSFMSTDTQYF. CDR3 nucleotide sequence: TGTGCCAGCAGTTTTATGTCAACAGATACGCAGTATTTT.

This chain joins TRBV29-1 and TRBJ1-2, with TRBD1 as a possible D gene (5 bases). CDR1 is SQVTM, CDR2 ANQGSEA, per germline. The CDR3 consists of 11 residues. Trimming cost V 5 bases and J 4 bases, with 8 bases left between them. The CDR3 DNA follows: TGCAGCGTTAAAAGGGGCTATGGCTACACCTTC. Translation gives CSVKRGYGYTF.

This clonotype was seen a handful of times. This chain joins TRBV3-1 and TRBJ1-2; 10 bases fit TRBD1. After removal of 3 bases from V and 8 bases from J, the junction contained 12 bases not matched to a gene. This CDR3 spans 16 amino acids. Germline V gene lookup returns CDR1 LGHDT and CDR2 YNNKEL (reference sequence). This CDR3 is CASSHTTGQGTRGYTF. The DNA for the CDR3 is TGTGCCAGCAGCCATACGACGGGACAGGGGACTAGAGGCTACACCTTC.

This clonotype was seen at least ten times. This chain links TRBV20-1 with TRBJ1-1; D unresolved. Trimming stripped 0 bases from V and 0 bases from J, with 8 bases between. CDR1 is DFQATT, CDR2 SNEGSKA, per germline (reference sequence). The CDR3 runs to 14 residues. DNA of the CDR3: TGCAGTGCTAGAGATATGGAGTTGAACACTGAAGCTTTCTTT. Its protein product is CSARDMELNTEAFF.

This clonotype was counted a few times. The chain carries TRBV7-3 and TRBJ2-1; either TRBD1 or TRBD2 may fit D (5 bases each). Germline V lookup: CDR1 SGHTA, CDR2 FQGTGA. Trimming stripped 4 bases from V and 5 bases from J, with 21 bases between. There are 17 residues in the CDR3. CDR3 nucleotides: TGTGCCAGCAGCTCCCAAGCCGGGACCGCTACCAACAATGAGCAGTTCTTC. It specifies CASSSQAGTATNNEQFF.

This clonotype was recorded many times. This chain links TRBV4-1 with TRBJ2-7; the match to TRBD2 covers 9 bases. Trimming cost V 5 bases and J 6 bases; bases outside gene matches: 8. Germline lookup yields CDR1 MGHRA and CDR2 YSYEKL. CDR3 length equals 14 residues. The CDR3 here is CASSDGGGAGEQYF. CDR3 DNA sequence: TGCGCCAGCAGCGACGGCGGGGGGGCAGGCGAGCAGTACTTC.

The chain recombines TRBV20-1 with TRBJ2-7; D unresolved. CDR3 length: 16 amino acids. The V gene's germline CDR1 is DFQATT and CDR2 SNEGSKA (reference sequence). The V and J ends lost 2 bases and 3 bases respectively, with 20 bases between them. Here the CDR3 DNA reads TGCAGTGCTAGACCATATAGTCCCTTGAAGGTCTACGAGCAGTACTTC. As protein: CSARPYSPLKVYEQYF.

The J gene is TRBJ1-3, the V gene TRBV5-1, with 9 bases lining up with TRBD1. The CDR3 is made up of 16 amino acids. Losses at the gene ends were 1 base for V and 4 bases for J; bases not matched to a gene: 6. Germline V gene sequence: CDR1 SGHRS, CDR2 YFSETQ. CDR3 nucleotides: TGCGCCAGCAGCTTGCTAACAGGGGGCACAGGAAACACCATATATTTT. It specifies CASSLLTGGTGNTIYF.

This clonotype was recorded at least ten times. This rearrangement joins TRBV12-3 or TRBV12-4 to TRBJ2-3; 9 bases fit TRBD1. The length of the CDR3 is 14 residues. Unmatched junction bases numbered 2, after V lost 5 bases and J lost 2 bases. For the CDR3, the DNA is TGTGCCAGCAGTACACAGGGGGCCACAGATACGCAGTATTTT. Protein sequence: CASSTQGATDTQYF.

This clonotype was counted ten times or more. The rearrangement links TRBV10-1 to TRBJ1-1, with D possibly being TRBD1 (5 bases). Germline lookup yields CDR1 WNHNN and CDR2 SYGVQD (reference sequence). This CDR3 has 13 amino acids. Trimming removed 3 bases at V and 4 bases at J, with 9 bases between. The CDR3 coding sequence is TGCGCCAGCAGTGAAGGGACCGCCACTGAAGCTTTCTTT. This gives the protein CASSEGTATEAFF.

The chain carries TRBV2 and TRBJ1-1, with D hard to call. With 8 bases removed from V and 3 bases from J, the gap between germline ends came to 13 bases. The CDR3 has 13 amino acids. CDR1 is SNHLY, CDR2 FYNNEI, per germline. The DNA for the CDR3 is TGTGCCAGCCGCACCCAGAGCGACACTGAAGCTTTCTTT. Translating it yields CASRTQSDTEAFF.

This clonotype was picked up a small number of times. The chain combines TRBV29-1 with TRBJ1-1; TRBD1 might be the D (5 bases). Germline V gene data show CDR1 as SQVTM and CDR2 as ANQGSEA. V lost 4 bases, J lost 0 bases, and 9 bases lay in between. The CDR3 extends over 13 amino acids. CDR3 in amino acids: CSVVGELNTEAFF. The CDR3 DNA reads as TGCAGCGTTGTGGGGGAGTTGAACACTGAAGCTTTCTTT.

This clonotype occurred many times. This chain's CDR3 is CASSSTGQSSNVLTF. CDR3 coding DNA: TGCGCCAGCAGCTCGACGGGACAGTCGTCCAACGTCCTGACTTTC. The chain has TRBV5-1 and TRBJ2-6; TRBD1 matches 7 bases. Unmatched junction bases numbered 8, after V lost 3 bases and J lost 8 bases. The CDR3 has 15 amino acids. In germline, CDR1 is SGHRS, CDR2 YFSETQ.

This clonotype was found a few times. The chain carries TRBV2 and TRBJ1-1, with no clear D. V lost 2 bases, J lost 10 bases, and 11 bases lay in between. Germline V lookup: CDR1 SNHLY, CDR2 FYNNEI. The CDR3 runs 12 residues. This chain's CDR3 is CASSEIAYGAFF. CDR3 in DNA: TGTGCCAGCAGTGAAATAGCCTATGGAGCTTTCTTT.

This clonotype was seen a few times. This chain links TRBV2 with TRBJ2-1; D is possibly TRBD2 (6 bases). The V end lost 7 bases, the J end lost 0 bases, and 13 bases lay between the germline ends. The CDR3 is 15 residues long. CDR1 and CDR2 from the germline V gene are SNHLY and FYNNEI. The CDR3 sequence: CASMGGGLSYNEQFF. As DNA, the CDR3 is TGTGCCAGCATGGGAGGTGGCCTCTCCTACAATGAGCAGTTCTTC.

The chain recombines TRBV10-3 with TRBJ1-4; a weak D match, TRBD1 (5 bases). The CDR3 contains 14 residues. V lost 10 bases and J lost 4, with 16 bases in between. Looked up from germline, CDR1 is ENHRY and CDR2 is SYGVKD. CDR3 sequence reads: CATSVGQGNEKLFF. The CDR3 nucleotides are TGTGCCACCTCTGTTGGGCAGGGTAATGAAAAACTGTTTTTT.

The CDR3 DNA reads TGTGCCAGAAGCTACCTTACTAGCTACGAGCAGTACTTC. Translation gives CARSYLTSYEQYF. The rearrangement uses TRBV5-3 and TRBJ2-7; D is possibly TRBD2 (5 bases). TRBV5-3 is noted as an ORF with a role that remains uncertain. The ends were cut back, 3 bases at V and 3 bases at J, with 10 bases in the middle. The CDR3 consists of 13 residues.

This clonotype was picked up a small number of times. V gene TRBV9 combines with J gene TRBJ1-2, with a weak D call TRBD1 (5 bases). CDR3 length: 14 residues. V was pared by 3 bases and J by 0 bases, with 9 bases between. Germline V gene sequence: CDR1 SGDLS, CDR2 YYNGEE. The CDR3 nucleotides read TGTGCCAGCAGCGGACAGAGCTCTAACTATGGCTACACCTTC. The encoded protein is CASSGQSSNYGYTF.

The table lists this clonotype with a few counts. This rearrangement joins TRBV7-2 to TRBJ2-1, with 14 positions matching TRBD2. CDR1 and CDR2 from the germline V gene are SGHTA and FQGNSA. After removal of 6 bases from V and 12 bases from J, the junction contained 10 bases not matched to a gene. This CDR3 contains 15 residues. CDR3 sequence reads: CASSSGTSGRIGQFF. The CDR3 DNA follows: TGTGCCAGCAGTTCCGGGACTAGCGGGAGAATTGGGCAGTTCTTC.

In its sample, this clonotype was seen a few times. The chain is built from TRBV6-5 and TRBJ2-7, with D possibly called TRBD1 or TRBD2 (6 bases each). CDR3 length equals 13 residues. Germline V lookup: CDR1 MNHEY, CDR2 SVGAGI. V was trimmed by 5 bases and J by 6 bases, leaving 14 bases between them. Here the CDR3 reads CASSLWGAGEQYF. The CDR3 bases are TGTGCCAGCAGTCTCTGGGGGGCTGGCGAGCAGTACTTC.

This clonotype occurred a few times. The chain uses TRBV3-1 and TRBJ2-2; D uncertain. Germline V lookup: CDR1 LGHDT, CDR2 YNNKEL (reference sequence). V was pared by 1 base and J by 8 bases, with 8 bases between. This CDR3 comprises 13 residues. The CDR3 DNA is TGTGCCAGCAGCCAAGGTGCGAGGGGGGAGCTGTTTTTT. Translation gives CASSQGARGELFF. The full variable domain, completed using reference TRBV3-1 and TRBJ2-2, is DTAVSQTPKYLVTQMGNDKSIKCEQNLGHDTMYWYKQDSKKFLKIMFSYNNKELIINETVPNRFSPKSPDKAHLNLHINSLELGDSAVYFCASSQGARGELFFGEGSRLTVL.

This clonotype was seen many times. V gene TRBV3-1 combines with J gene TRBJ1-6; TRBD1 is a possible D gene (5 bases). Germline CDR1 and CDR2: LGHDT and YNNKEL (reference sequence). The CDR3 extends over 14 amino acids. Trimming took off 5 bases at V and 9 bases at J, with 14 bases between the two ends. CDR3 nucleotides: TGTGCCAGCAGCTACGGGACTAACGGTTCACCCCTCCACTTT. As protein: CASSYGTNGSPLHF.

This clonotype was detected ten times or more. The rearrangement joins TRBV10-3 to TRBJ2-6, with D possibly TRBD2 on 6 matching bases. The CDR3 consists of 16 residues. Trimming took off 7 bases at V and 2 bases at J, with 15 bases between the two ends. In germline, CDR1 is ENHRY, CDR2 SYGVKD. CDR3 sequence reads: CAITSPGRTGANVLTF. The CDR3 nucleotides read TGTGCCATCACTTCTCCGGGGAGGACTGGGGCCAACGTCCTGACTTTC.

This clonotype was seen repeatedly, ten times or more. V gene TRBV30 combines with J gene TRBJ1-5, with TRBD1 matching over 7 bases. Germline V CDR1 and CDR2: GTSNPN, SVGIG (reference sequence). V shed 5 bases, J shed 3 bases, and the junction held 4 bases outside the gene matches. CDR3 length: 13 residues. CDR3 residues: CAWQGGLNQPQHF. The CDR3 DNA is TGTGCCTGGCAGGGGGGGCTCAATCAGCCCCAGCATTTT. Full variable domain (remainder filled in from reference TRBV30 and TRBJ1-5): SQTIHQWPATLVQPVGSPLSLECTVEGTSNPNLYWYRQAAGRGLQLLFYSVGIGQISSEVPQNLSASRPQDRQFILSSKKLLLSDSGFYLCAWQGGLNQPQHFGDGTRLSIL.

This clonotype was counted ten times or more. This rearrangement joins TRBV20-1 to TRBJ1-2; 8 nucleotides line up with TRBD1. The CDR3 totals 18 residues. Germline loops: CDR1 DFQATT, CDR2 SNEGSKA (reference sequence). Unmatched junction bases numbered 16, after V lost 4 bases and J lost 0 bases. This CDR3 reads CSAKDGQGMKSPNYGYTF. Written as DNA, the CDR3 is TGCAGTGCTAAAGACGGACAGGGAATGAAATCTCCTAACTATGGCTACACCTTC.

This clonotype came up many times. The J gene is TRBJ1-1, the V gene TRBV23-1; D is unclear. TRBV23-1 is designated an ORF whose function remains uncertain. V was trimmed by 8 bases and J by 0 bases, leaving 19 bases between them. This CDR3 is 16 amino acids long. The CDR3 DNA sequence: TGCGCCAGCCCTAGAGACACTACTGACATGAACACTGAAGCTTTCTTT. Its protein product is CASPRDTTDMNTEAFF.